This T cell receptor beta chain was obtained from a study of T cell responses to AZD1222 COVID-19 vaccine. Study results and limitations: Distributed over spike, vaccine-associated CD4 TCRs predominated at 160-218 and 743-854.

Of note for this clone: Its antigen is not identified.

Assay: immunoSEQ multiplex PCR; the TCRdb copy retains only in-frame clones and omits some. The data hold about 82,000 clones, with around four fifths observed a single time. The V and J ends lost 6 bases and 4 bases respectively, with 16 bases between them. Germline V gives CDR1 MNHNY, CDR2 SVGAGI (reference sequence). There are 15 residues in the CDR3. V and J are TRBV6-6 and TRBJ1-5; the D gene is possibly TRBD1 (5 bases). The specimen was peripheral blood, collected 28 days after the second AZD1222 dose. The receptor comes from an adult who received the AZD1222 COVID-19 vaccine. DNA of the CDR3: TGTGCCAGCAGCAACTCCAAGGGACCAAATCAGCCCCAGCATTTT. This codes for CASSNSKGPNQPQHF.